A single sample gave rise to the 28 T cell receptor beta chains below, sequenced in a study of T-cell reconstitution after alpha-beta-depleted transplantation in children. Preparation of the TCRbeta library involved a method that used unique molecular identifiers. In TCRdb, the PCR reads were re-called with MiXCR into one record per CDR3 protein. The sample contains approximately 500,000 distinct CDR3 sequences, more than 20% of which appear only once. Here the sequenced sample was PBMCs, taken before TCRalphabeta/CD19-depleted stem cell transplant. All receptors come from a boy in the first two years of life with Wiskott-Aldrich syndrome, due to receive a stem cell transplant.

This clonotype was counted only a few times. This chain joins TRBV5-1 and TRBJ2-1; 12 bases fit TRBD1. CDR3 length equals 17 residues. CDR1 SGHRS and CDR2 YFSETQ come from the germline V gene. J lost 3 bases, V lost 0 bases, and 4 bases had no gene match. Here the CDR3 reads CASSLGDRGPLYNEQFF. CDR3 nucleotides: TGCGCCAGCAGCTTGGGGGACAGGGGGCCCCTCTACAATGAGCAGTTCTTC.

This clonotype was recorded a few times. This chain connects TRBV3-1 to TRBJ2-5; D may be TRBD2 (5 bases). This CDR3 spans 18 amino acids. The V and J ends lost 0 bases and 3 bases respectively, with 20 bases between them. CDR1 and CDR2 from the germline V gene are LGHDT and YNNKEL (reference sequence). CDR3 region: CASSQDRDSSEEEETQYF. CDR3 bases: TGTGCCAGCAGCCAAGATCGAGACTCATCGGAGGAAGAAGAGACCCAGTACTTC.

This clonotype appeared many times. The chain is built from TRBV5-1 and TRBJ2-3; D is perhaps TRBD1 or TRBD2 (5 bases each). The CDR3 contains 15 residues. The germline gives CDR1 SGHRS, CDR2 YFSETQ. V lost 3 bases and J lost 1, with 12 bases in between. CDR3 in amino acids: CASSSIGDRTDTQYF. The CDR3 region has the DNA TGCGCCAGCAGCTCGATTGGGGACCGCACAGATACGCAGTATTTT.

The gene calls are TRBV27 and TRBJ1-1; D remains unclear. The CDR3 runs to 10 residues. Looked up from germline, CDR1 is MNHEY and CDR2 is SMNVEV (reference sequence). V was clipped by 9 bases and J by 5 bases, with 7 bases between them. CDR3 sequence: CARTETEAFF. As DNA, the CDR3 is TGTGCCAGAACTGAGACTGAAGCTTTCTTT.

The gene calls are TRBV10-3 and TRBJ2-3; unclear D gene. Per germline, CDR1 ENHRY and CDR2 SYGVKD. This CDR3 region has 12 residues. The ends were cut back, 6 bases at V and 1 base at J, with 5 bases in the middle. The CDR3 region has the DNA TGTGCCATCAGCCGGGGCACAGATACGCAGTATTTT. Amino acids: CAISRGTDTQYF.

The table lists this clonotype with a few counts. The chain joins TRBV25-1 to TRBJ2-5, with 8 bases aligning to TRBD1. V lost 3 bases and J lost 3; bases outside the gene matches: 6. The CDR3 has 15 residues. Germline CDR1 and CDR2: MGHDK and SYGVNS. This CDR3 reads CASSDPGTGEETQYF. CDR3 sequence (DNA): TGTGCCAGCAGTGACCCCGGGACAGGTGAAGAGACCCAGTACTTC. The variable domain in full, with the rest retrieved from reference TRBV25-1 and TRBJ2-5, is EADIYQTPRYLVIGTGKKITLECSQTMGHDKMYWYQQDPGMELHLIHYSYGVNSTEKGDLSSESTVSRIRTEHFPLTLESARPSHTSQYLCASSDPGTGEETQYFGPGTRLLVL.

This clonotype was picked up a small number of times. The chain is built from TRBV5-1 and TRBJ2-5, with 8 positions matching TRBD1. Per the germline V gene, CDR1 is SGHRS and CDR2 is YFSETQ. V shed 0 bases and J 4 bases; nucleotides not matched to a gene: 8. This CDR3 contains 16 residues. The chain's CDR3 is CASSLAGQGPSETQYF. CDR3 coding DNA: TGCGCCAGCAGCTTGGCCGGACAGGGTCCCTCAGAGACCCAGTACTTC.

This clonotype was seen more than once but under ten times. This sequence joins TRBV27 and TRBJ2-1, with 8 bases identical to TRBD2. The CDR3 extends over 16 amino acids. V gave up 3 bases and J gave up 5 bases; unmatched junction bases: 9. CDR1 and CDR2 (germline): MNHEY, SMNVEV (reference sequence). This CDR3 is CASSFAAGGGNNEQFF. The CDR3 DNA is TGTGCCAGCAGTTTCGCCGCGGGAGGTGGCAACAATGAGCAGTTCTTC.

The chain employs TRBV5-1 and TRBJ2-1; 10 nucleotides align to TRBD2. J lost 6 bases, V lost 3 bases, and 0 bases had no gene match. This CDR3 contains 13 residues. Germline CDR1 reads SGHRS; CDR2 reads YFSETQ. Written as DNA, the CDR3 is TGCGCCAGCAGCTCTAGCGGGGGCAATGAGCAGTTCTTC. Protein: CASSSSGGNEQFF.

There are a few counts of this clonotype. V usage is TRBV27 and J usage is TRBJ1-6; D is perhaps TRBD1 (6 bases). With 4 bases removed from V and 10 bases from J, the gap between germline ends came to 14 bases. Germline CDR1 reads MNHEY; CDR2 reads SMNVEV (reference sequence). The length of the CDR3 is 14 residues. The CDR3 sequence: CASSSARGISPLHF. DNA for the CDR3: TGTGCCAGCAGTTCGGCAAGGGGGATATCACCCCTCCACTTT.

This clonotype was seen only a few times. The gene calls are TRBV7-8 and TRBJ2-7; D remains ambiguous. Germline CDR1 and CDR2: SGHVS and FQNEAQ. The V end was cut by 5 bases, the J end by 6 bases, with 11 bases between. The CDR3 length is 12 residues. The CDR3 DNA reads as TGTGCCAGCAGCCCCCATTGGGTCGAGCAGTACTTC. Translating it yields CASSPHWVEQYF.

The chain has TRBV5-1 and TRBJ2-7; unclear D gene. Germline CDR1 is SGHRS and CDR2 is YFSETQ. This CDR3 has 13 amino acids. Trimming shortened V by 3 bases and J by 5 bases, and 12 bases separated the two germline ends. This chain's CDR3 is CASSSNTYNEQYF. The CDR3 DNA sequence: TGCGCCAGCAGCTCCAACACATACAACGAGCAGTACTTC.

The sample holds a few counts of this clonotype. V usage is TRBV11-2 and J usage is TRBJ2-7, with 8 bases that match TRBD1. The germline CDR1 and CDR2 sequences are SGHAT and FQNNGV. After removal of 4 bases from V and 1 base from J, the junction contained 9 bases not matched to a gene. The length of the CDR3 is 16 residues. CDR3 residues: CASSSRQGIGSYEQYF. Here the CDR3 DNA reads TGTGCCAGCAGCTCCAGACAGGGGATAGGATCCTACGAGCAGTACTTC.

This clonotype has a handful of counts. The rearrangement joins TRBV24-1 to TRBJ2-1; 12 positions agree with TRBD2. The germline V gene encodes CDR1 KGHDR and CDR2 SFDVKD. V dropped 7 bases and J dropped 8; count of bases not matched to a gene: 8. The CDR3 runs 15 residues. CDR3 sequence reads: CATSGPSGRADEQFF. The CDR3 coding sequence is TGTGCCACCAGCGGACCTAGCGGGAGGGCCGATGAGCAGTTCTTC.

J is TRBJ2-3 and V is TRBV28; D remains ambiguous. Germline V gene data show CDR1 as MDHEN and CDR2 as SYDVKM. V dropped 4 bases and J dropped 5 bases, with 19 bases sitting between them. The CDR3 is 16 amino acids. CDR3 region: CASSYQTSVFGDTQYF. Written as DNA, the CDR3 is TGTGCCAGCAGTTACCAAACCTCAGTGTTTGGAGATACGCAGTATTTT.

V is TRBV20-1 and J is TRBJ2-7, with D possibly TRBD1 on 6 matching bases. CDR1 is DFQATT, CDR2 SNEGSKA, per germline (reference sequence). The CDR3 loop spans 15 amino acids. V was pared by 5 bases and J by 5 bases, with 22 bases between. For the CDR3, the DNA is TGCAGTGCTGCAAGTCCTACAGGGAACCCCCACGAGCAGTACTTC. Translated, it gives CSAASPTGNPHEQYF.

The chain carries TRBV4-2 and TRBJ2-7, with D possibly matching TRBD2 (6 bases). Trimming removed 4 bases at V and 3 bases at J, with 16 bases between. This CDR3 comprises 15 residues. Germline V CDR1 and CDR2: LGHNA, YNFKEQ. CDR3 protein: CASSPGGNTGYEQYF. For the CDR3, the DNA is TGTGCCAGCAGCCCCGGCGGGAATACGGGCTACGAGCAGTACTTC.

This clonotype has more than one count but fewer than ten. This chain uses TRBV30 with TRBJ1-5; D uncertain. In germline, CDR1 is GTSNPN, CDR2 SVGIG (reference sequence). The CDR3 is made up of 12 amino acids. Trimming removed 0 bases from V and 4 bases from J, with 4 bases in between. The CDR3 bases are TGTGCCTGGAGTGTACCTAATCAGCCCCAGCATTTT. This encodes CAWSVPNQPQHF.

The rearrangement links TRBV5-5 to TRBJ2-7, with D tentatively TRBD2 (5 bases). The CDR3 spans 14 residues. Germline-derived CDR1 and CDR2 are SGHKS and YYEKEE (reference sequence). Trimming removed 2 bases at V and 7 bases at J, with 16 bases between. The CDR3 bases are TGTGCCAGCAGCTTAGTGGAGCGGACCTGGGAGCAGTACTTC. It yields the protein CASSLVERTWEQYF.

The chain joins TRBV20-1 to TRBJ2-7; no reliable D call. The V and J ends lost 3 bases and 7 bases respectively, with 10 bases between them. CDR1 and CDR2 (germline): DFQATT, SNEGSKA (reference sequence). This CDR3 has 11 residues. For the CDR3, the DNA is TGCAGTGCTAGGTTGGGAAGGGAGCAGTACTTC. This translates into CSARLGREQYF.

The chain uses TRBV12-3 or TRBV12-4 and TRBJ2-3; 7 bases align to TRBD1. The CDR3 extends over 13 amino acids. J gave up 4 bases and V 3 bases, and 1 base lay outside the gene matches. The CDR3, as DNA: TGTGCCAGCAGTTTCGACAGGGCAGATACGCAGTATTTT. This sequence encodes CASSFDRADTQYF.

The chain uses TRBV14 and TRBJ2-1; D gene uncertain. Per germline, CDR1 SGHDN and CDR2 FVKESK. This CDR3 has 16 residues. V was cut by 6 bases and J by 5 bases, with 20 bases left in between. CDR3 amino acids: CASRPRLSPGNNEQFF. DNA for the CDR3: TGTGCCAGCAGGCCGAGACTTTCCCCAGGCAACAATGAGCAGTTCTTC.

This clonotype has just one count. The chain combines TRBV5-1 with TRBJ2-2; 9 bases agree with TRBD1. V lost 1 base, J lost 3 bases, and 1 base stayed unmatched. Per the germline V gene, CDR1 is SGHRS and CDR2 is YFSETQ. This CDR3 has 15 residues. The CDR3 DNA reads TGCGCCAGCAGCTTGCGGACAGGGGACACCGGGGAGCTGTTTTTT. It yields the protein CASSLRTGDTGELFF. The entire variable domain, with the rest obtained from reference TRBV5-1 and TRBJ2-2, is as follows: KAGVTQTPRYLIKTRGQQVTLSCSPISGHRSVSWYQQTPGQGLQFLFEYFSETQRNKGNFPGRFSGRQFSNSRSEMNVSTLELGDSALYLCASSLRTGDTGELFFGEGSRLTVL.

The chain uses TRBV10-3 and TRBJ1-5, with D perhaps TRBD1 (5 bases). V shed 4 bases and J shed 1 base, with 11 bases lying between them. Germline V gives CDR1 ENHRY, CDR2 SYGVKD. The CDR3 covers 15 residues. CDR3 loop: CAISVDAGSNQPQHF. The CDR3 region has the DNA TGTGCCATCAGTGTGGACGCAGGGAGCAATCAGCCCCAGCATTTT.

The rearrangement links TRBV12-3 or TRBV12-4 to TRBJ1-2; 9 positions agree with TRBD1. The CDR3 extends over 13 amino acids. After removal of 6 bases from V and 8 bases from J, the junction contained 7 bases not matched to a gene. Written as DNA, the CDR3 is TGTGCCAGCAGCCCGGGACAGGGTATGGGCTACACCTTC. It is translated as CASSPGQGMGYTF.

The CDR3 nucleotides read TGTGCCATCCTCCAGGGCGCTGAAGCTTTCTTT. Translation gives CAILQGAEAFF. The V and J genes are TRBV28 and TRBJ1-1, with TRBD1 as a possible D gene (5 bases). There are 11 residues in the CDR3. Trimming left V 10 bases short and J 6 bases short, with 12 bases between. Germline V lookup: CDR1 MDHEN, CDR2 SYDVKM.

The rearrangement links TRBV4-1 to TRBJ2-7, with D perhaps given as TRBD1 or TRBD2 (5 bases each). The CDR3 has 15 amino acids. Per the germline V gene, CDR1 is MGHRA and CDR2 is YSYEKL. V was shortened by 4 bases and J by 3 bases, with 16 bases between the two germline ends. CDR3 sequence reads: CASSLGPGLVYEQYF. CDR3 DNA: TGCGCCAGCAGCCTGGGACCGGGGCTAGTCTACGAGCAGTACTTC.

This rearrangement joins TRBV10-3 to TRBJ2-5; D possibly matches TRBD1 or TRBD2 (5 bases each). V lost 6 bases to trimming and J lost 5 bases, with 13 bases between them. Germline V lookup: CDR1 ENHRY, CDR2 SYGVKD. This CDR3 region has 13 residues. CDR3 sequence reads: CAISPPGRETQYF. The CDR3 DNA sequence: TGTGCCATCAGCCCCCCGGGGCGGGAGACCCAGTACTTC.